The present T cell receptor beta chain was sequenced within a study of Ad26.COV2.S vaccination and SARS-CoV-2 variants. Treatment indicated: approximately 18 received Ad26.COV2.S at low or high dose, single or two shots; about five received placebo; per-sample allocation not given. Following the first vaccine or placebo injection, samples were taken on day 63. Profiled with immunoSEQ multiplex PCR; TCRdb holds only in-frame clones, not every one. The table has approximately 420,000 clones, around nine tenths seen once; the top ten hold about 3.6%. CDR3 length: 16 amino acids. Germline V CDR1 and CDR2: LGHNA, YSLEER. Trimming cost V 2 bases and J 2 bases; bases outside gene matches: 5.

The sequencing used peripheral blood, collected in a trial of Ad26.COV2.S vaccine versus placebo. The sequence derives from a person aged 18-60 years who received the Ad26.COV2.S COVID-19 vaccine or a placebo. This sequence joins TRBV4-3 and TRBJ2-3, with 9 nucleotides matching TRBD1. CDR3 in amino acids: CASSQIRDRDTDTQYF. CDR3 DNA sequence: TGCGCCAGCAGCCAAATCCGGGACAGGGACACAGATACGCAGTATTTT.